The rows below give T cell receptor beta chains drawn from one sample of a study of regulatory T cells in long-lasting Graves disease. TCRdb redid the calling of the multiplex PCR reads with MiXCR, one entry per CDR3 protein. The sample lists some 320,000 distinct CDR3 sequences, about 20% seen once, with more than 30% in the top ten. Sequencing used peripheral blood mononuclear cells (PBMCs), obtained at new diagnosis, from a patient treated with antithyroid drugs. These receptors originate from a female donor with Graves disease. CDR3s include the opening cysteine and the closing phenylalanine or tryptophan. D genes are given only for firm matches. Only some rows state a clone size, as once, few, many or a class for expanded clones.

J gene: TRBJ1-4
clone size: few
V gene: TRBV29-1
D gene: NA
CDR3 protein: CSVGDPSNEKLFF
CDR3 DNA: TGCAGCGTTGGGGATCCGTCTAATGAAAAACTGTTTTTT

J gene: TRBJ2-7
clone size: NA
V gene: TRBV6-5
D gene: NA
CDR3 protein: CASSYSRLAYEQYF
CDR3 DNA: TGTGCCAGCAGTTACTCTCGGCTAGCCTACGAGCAGTACTTC

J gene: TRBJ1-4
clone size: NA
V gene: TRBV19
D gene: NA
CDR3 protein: CASTGDLGNEKLFF
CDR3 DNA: TGTGCCAGTACAGGAGACCTGGGGAATGAAAAACTGTTTTTT

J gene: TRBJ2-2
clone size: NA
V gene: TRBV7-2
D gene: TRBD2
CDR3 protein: CASSFSAGGAGELFF
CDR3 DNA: TGTGCCAGCAGCTTTTCGGCGGGAGGGGCCGGGGAGCTGTTTTTT

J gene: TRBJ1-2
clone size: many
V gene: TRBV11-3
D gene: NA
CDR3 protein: CASSPGGTGGYGYTF
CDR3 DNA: TGTGCCAGCAGCCCCGGGGGAACGGGCGGCTATGGCTACACCTTC

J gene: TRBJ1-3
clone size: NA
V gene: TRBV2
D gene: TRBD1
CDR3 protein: CASSGTGTSSGNTIYF
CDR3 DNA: TGTGCCAGCAGTGGGACAGGGACCAGCTCTGGAAACACCATATATTTT

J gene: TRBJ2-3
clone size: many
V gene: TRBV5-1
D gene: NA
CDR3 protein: CASSLASASTDTQYF
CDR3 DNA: TGCGCCAGCAGCTTGGCTTCCGCTAGCACAGATACGCAGTATTTT

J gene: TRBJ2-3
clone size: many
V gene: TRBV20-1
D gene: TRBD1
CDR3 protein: CSARQGAADTQYF
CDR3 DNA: TGCAGTGCTAGACAGGGGGCTGCAGATACGCAGTATTTT

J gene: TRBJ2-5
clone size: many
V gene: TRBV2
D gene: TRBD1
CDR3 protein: CASSSGTGRTQETQYF
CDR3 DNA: TGTGCCAGCAGTAGTGGGACAGGGAGGACCCAAGAGACCCAGTACTTC

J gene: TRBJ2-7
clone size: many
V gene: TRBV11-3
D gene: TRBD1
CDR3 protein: CASSLAGTGTYEQYF
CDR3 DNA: TGTGCCAGCAGCTTAGCGGGGACAGGCACCTACGAGCAGTACTTC

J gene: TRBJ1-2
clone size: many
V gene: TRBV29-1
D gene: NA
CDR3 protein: CSVETGSHGYTF
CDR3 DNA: TGCAGCGTTGAAACAGGGTCACACGGCTACACCTTC

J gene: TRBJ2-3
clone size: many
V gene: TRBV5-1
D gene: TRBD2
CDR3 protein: CASSLVLMGGLAGLTDTQYF
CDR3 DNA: TGCGCCAGCAGCTTGGTGCTTATGGGGGGACTAGCGGGACTCACAGATACGCAGTATTTT

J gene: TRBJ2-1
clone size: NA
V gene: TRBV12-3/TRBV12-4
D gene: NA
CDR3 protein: CADRKNNDQCF
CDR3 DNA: TGTGCCGACCGAAAAAACAATGATCAGTGCTTC

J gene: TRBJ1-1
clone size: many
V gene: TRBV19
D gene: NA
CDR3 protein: CASHRRRDTEAFF
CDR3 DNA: TGTGCCAGCCACAGGAGGAGGGACACTGAAGCTTTCTTT

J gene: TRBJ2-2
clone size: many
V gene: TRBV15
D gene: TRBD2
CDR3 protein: CATSRDLGRASGSSGELFF
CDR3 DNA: TGTGCCACCAGCAGAGATTTAGGGAGAGCTAGCGGGAGTTCCGGGGAGCTGTTTTTT

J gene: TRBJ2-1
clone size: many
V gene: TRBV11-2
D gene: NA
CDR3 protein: CASSLDHWKGPRSYNEQFF
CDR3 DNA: TGTGCCAGCAGCTTAGATCATTGGAAAGGCCCGAGATCCTACAATGAGCAGTTCTTC

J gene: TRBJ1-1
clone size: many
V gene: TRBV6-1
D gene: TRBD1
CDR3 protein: CASRGDRGPIPFF
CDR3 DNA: TGTGCCAGCAGGGGGGACAGGGGGCCTATTCCTTTCTTT

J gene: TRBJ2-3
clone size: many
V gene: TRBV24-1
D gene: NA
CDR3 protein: CATSDLEGNTQYF
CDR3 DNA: TGTGCCACCAGTGATTTGGAAGGGAATACGCAGTATTTT

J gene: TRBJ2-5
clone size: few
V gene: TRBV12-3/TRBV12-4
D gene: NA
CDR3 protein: CATRVAGRLNQETQYF
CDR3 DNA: TGTGCCACCAGGGTCGCGGGGAGACTAAACCAAGAGACCCAGTACTTC

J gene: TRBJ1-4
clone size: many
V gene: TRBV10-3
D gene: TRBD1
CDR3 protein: CAMPGQGDEKLFF
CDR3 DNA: TGTGCCATGCCGGGACAGGGGGATGAAAAACTGTTTTTT

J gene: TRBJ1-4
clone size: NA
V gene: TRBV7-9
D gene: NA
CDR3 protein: CASSLARGEGEKLFF
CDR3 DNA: TGTGCCAGCAGCTTAGCGAGGGGGGAAGGAGAAAAACTGTTTTTT

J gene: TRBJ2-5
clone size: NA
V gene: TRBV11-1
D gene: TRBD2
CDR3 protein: CASSFGGASGLPQETQYF
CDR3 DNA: TGTGCCAGCAGCTTCGGGGGAGCTAGCGGGCTCCCACAAGAGACCCAGTACTTC

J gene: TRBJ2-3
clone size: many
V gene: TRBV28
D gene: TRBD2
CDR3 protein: CASSLGGDYRDTQYF
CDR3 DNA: TGTGCCAGCAGTTTGGGAGGGGATTATCGGGATACGCAGTATTTT

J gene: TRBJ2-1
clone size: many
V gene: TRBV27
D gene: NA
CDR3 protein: CASSLTLVTNEQFF
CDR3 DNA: TGTGCCAGCAGTTTAACTTTAGTTACCAATGAGCAGTTCTTC

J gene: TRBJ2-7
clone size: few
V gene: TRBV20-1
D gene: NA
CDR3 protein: CSAWTEGGGEQYF
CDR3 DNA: TGCAGTGCTTGGACAGAGGGGGGTGGCGAGCAGTACTTC

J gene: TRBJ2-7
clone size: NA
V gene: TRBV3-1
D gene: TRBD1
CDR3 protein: CASSHSGTGGIEQYF
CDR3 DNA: TGTGCCAGCAGCCACTCCGGGACAGGGGGCATCGAGCAGTACTTC

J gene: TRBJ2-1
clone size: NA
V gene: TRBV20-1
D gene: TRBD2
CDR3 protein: CSAEAGVNNEQFF
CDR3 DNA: TGCAGTGCTGAAGCGGGAGTGAACAATGAGCAGTTCTTC

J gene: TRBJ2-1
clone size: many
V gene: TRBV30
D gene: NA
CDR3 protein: CAWTAGLGGNEQFF
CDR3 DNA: TGTGCCTGGACTGCGGGTCTCGGGGGCAATGAGCAGTTCTTC

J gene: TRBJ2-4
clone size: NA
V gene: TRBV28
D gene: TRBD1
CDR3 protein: CASSSDRGLAKNIQYF
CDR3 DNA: TGTGCCAGCAGTTCCGACAGGGGACTAGCCAAAAACATTCAGTACTTC

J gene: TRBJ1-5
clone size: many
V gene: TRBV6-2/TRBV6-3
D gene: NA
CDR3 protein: CASSAPARGGNQPQHF
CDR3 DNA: TGTGCCAGCAGCGCTCCGGCCCGAGGGGGCAATCAGCCCCAGCATTTT

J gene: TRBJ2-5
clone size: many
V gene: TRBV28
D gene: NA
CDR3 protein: CASSFPPRETQYF
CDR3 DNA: TGTGCCAGCAGTTTCCCACCGCGGGAGACCCAGTACTTC

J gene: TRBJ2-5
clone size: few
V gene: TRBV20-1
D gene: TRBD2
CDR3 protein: CSASLAGAPEETQYF
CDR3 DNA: TGCAGTGCTAGCTTAGCGGGGGCTCCTGAGGAGACCCAGTACTTC

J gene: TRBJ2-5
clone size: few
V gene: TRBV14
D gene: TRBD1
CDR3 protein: CASSHRQGVGEETQYF
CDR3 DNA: TGTGCCAGCAGCCATCGACAGGGGGTTGGCGAGGAGACCCAGTACTTC

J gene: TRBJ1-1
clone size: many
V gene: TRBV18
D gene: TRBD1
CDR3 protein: CASSPPQGMTEAFF
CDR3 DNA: TGTGCCAGCTCACCACCACAGGGGATGACTGAAGCTTTCTTT

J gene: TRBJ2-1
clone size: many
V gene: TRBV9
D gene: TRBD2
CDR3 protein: CASSANPHSGSRNEQFF
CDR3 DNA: TGTGCCAGCAGCGCCAACCCCCATAGCGGGAGTCGGAATGAGCAGTTCTTC

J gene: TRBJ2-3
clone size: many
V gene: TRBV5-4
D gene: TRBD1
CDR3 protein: CASGGQGDDTQYF
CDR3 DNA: TGTGCCAGCGGCGGACAGGGGGATGATACGCAGTATTTT

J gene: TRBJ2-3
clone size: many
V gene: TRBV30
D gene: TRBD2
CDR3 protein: CACGTSGRDTQYF
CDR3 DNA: TGTGCCTGCGGGACTAGCGGGAGAGATACGCAGTATTTT

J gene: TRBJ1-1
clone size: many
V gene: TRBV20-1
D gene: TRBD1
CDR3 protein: CSARGQENTEAFF
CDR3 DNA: TGCAGTGCTAGGGGACAGGAGAACACTGAAGCTTTCTTT

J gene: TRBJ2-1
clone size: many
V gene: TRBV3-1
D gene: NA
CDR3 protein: CASSPQEGASSYNEQFF
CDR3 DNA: TGTGCCAGCAGCCCCCAAGAAGGGGCGAGCTCCTACAATGAGCAGTTCTTC

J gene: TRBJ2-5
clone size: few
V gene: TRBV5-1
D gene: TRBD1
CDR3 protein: CASTLSTGTAQETQYF
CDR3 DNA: TGCGCCAGCACCTTATCTACCGGGACAGCCCAAGAGACCCAGTACTTC

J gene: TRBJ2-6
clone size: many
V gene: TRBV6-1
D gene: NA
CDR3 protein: CASTQGGGANVLTF
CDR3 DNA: TGTGCCAGCACCCAGGGCGGCGGGGCCAACGTCCTGACTTTC

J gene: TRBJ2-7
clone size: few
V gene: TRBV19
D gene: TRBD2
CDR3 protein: CASESGGQGTYEQYF
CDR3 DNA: TGTGCCAGTGAAAGCGGGGGGCAGGGAACCTACGAGCAGTACTTC

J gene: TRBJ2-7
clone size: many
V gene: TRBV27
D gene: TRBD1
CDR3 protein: CASSLFGQGGYEQYF
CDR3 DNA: TGTGCCAGCAGTTTGTTTGGACAGGGAGGCTACGAGCAGTACTTC

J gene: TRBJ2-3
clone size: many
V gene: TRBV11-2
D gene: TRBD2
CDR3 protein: CASSLGTSGKGSTDTQYF
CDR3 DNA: TGTGCCAGCAGCTTAGGGACTAGCGGGAAAGGTAGCACAGATACGCAGTATTTT

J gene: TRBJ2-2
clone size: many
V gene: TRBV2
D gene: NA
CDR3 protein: CASSDTGTSTGELFF
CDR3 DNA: TGTGCCAGCAGTGACACCGGGACAAGCACCGGGGAGCTGTTTTTT

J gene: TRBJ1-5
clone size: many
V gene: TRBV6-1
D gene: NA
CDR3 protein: CASRLRGGGDNQPQHF
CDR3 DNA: TGTGCCAGCAGGTTACGAGGAGGGGGAGACAATCAGCCCCAGCATTTT

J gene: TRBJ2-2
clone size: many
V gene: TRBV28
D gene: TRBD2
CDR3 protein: CASSLIVADSGSVELFF
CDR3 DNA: TGTGCCAGCAGTTTAATCGTCGCGGATAGCGGGAGTGTGGAGCTGTTTTTT

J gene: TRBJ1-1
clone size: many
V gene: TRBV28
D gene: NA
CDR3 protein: CASSSPTRAFF
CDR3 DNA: TGTGCCAGCAGTTCCCCAACCCGAGCTTTCTTT

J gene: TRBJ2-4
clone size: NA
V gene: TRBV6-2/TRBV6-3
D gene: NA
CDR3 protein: CASSGRDRLAKNIQYF
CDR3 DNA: TGTGCCAGCAGTGGGCGGGACCGACTAGCCAAAAACATTCAGTACTTC

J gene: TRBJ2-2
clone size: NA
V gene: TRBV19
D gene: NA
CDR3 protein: CASSIVNTGELFF
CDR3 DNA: TGTGCCAGTAGTATAGTTAACACCGGGGAGCTGTTTTTT

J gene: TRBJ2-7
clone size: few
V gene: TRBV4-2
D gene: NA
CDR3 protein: CASSQGVLGDMKDSYEQYF
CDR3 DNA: TGTGCCAGCAGCCAAGGGGTCTTAGGGGACATGAAGGACTCCTACGAGCAGTACTTC

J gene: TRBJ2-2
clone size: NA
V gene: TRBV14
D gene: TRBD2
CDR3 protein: CASSHHLGGLAGVTGELFF
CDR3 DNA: TGTGCCAGCAGCCATCACCTAGGGGGACTAGCGGGAGTAACCGGGGAGCTGTTTTTT

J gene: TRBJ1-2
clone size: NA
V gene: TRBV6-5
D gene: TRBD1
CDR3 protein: CASSYSPGGFGYTF
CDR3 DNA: TGTGCCAGCAGTTACTCGCCAGGGGGCTTTGGCTACACCTTC